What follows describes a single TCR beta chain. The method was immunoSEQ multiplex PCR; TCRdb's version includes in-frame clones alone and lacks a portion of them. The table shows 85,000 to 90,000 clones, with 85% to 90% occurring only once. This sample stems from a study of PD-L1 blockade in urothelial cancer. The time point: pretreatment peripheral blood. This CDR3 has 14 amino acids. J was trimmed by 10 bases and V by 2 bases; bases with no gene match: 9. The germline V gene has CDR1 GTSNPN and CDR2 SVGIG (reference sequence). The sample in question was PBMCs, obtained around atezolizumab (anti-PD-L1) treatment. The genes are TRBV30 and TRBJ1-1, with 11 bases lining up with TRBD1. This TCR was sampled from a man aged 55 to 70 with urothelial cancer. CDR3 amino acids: CAWSRDRGSLGAFF. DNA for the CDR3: TGTGCCTGGAGTCGGGACAGGGGGTCTCTCGGAGCTTTCTTT.